This T cell receptor (beta chain) stems from a study of blood T cells in healthy people across ages. This clonotype was picked up one time. Germline values: CDR1 SNHLY, CDR2 FYNNEI. V was clipped by 8 bases and J by 4 bases; unmatched bases: 9. This CDR3 spans 14 amino acids. Then a second PCR, running roughly 6 to 12 cycles, was carried out with a sample-barcoded 5' primer and a J-beta primer mix. Using its own MiXCR run on the 5' RACE reads, TCRdb lists one record per CDR3 protein. The data hold some 1,800,000 distinct CDR3 sequences, with roughly two fifths observed a single time. The specimen sequenced was blood. V usage is TRBV2 and J usage is TRBJ2-5; 8 bases are shared with TRBD2. The origin of this receptor is a human donor in good health. Here the CDR3 reads CASHGLADRETQYF. The CDR3 DNA reads TGTGCCAGCCATGGACTAGCCGATAGAGAGACCCAGTACTTC.